The 25 T cell receptor beta chains below were found in one sample sequenced in a study of T cell clones after liver transplantation. Sequenced by immunoSEQ multiplex PCR; TCRdb stores in-frame clones only, minus some. The table records about 78,000 clones, around 80% of them present only once. The material was CD4+ T cells from blood, obtained before liver transplant. The receptors come from a human donor who received a liver transplant.

This clone showed up just once. V gene TRBV6-5 combines with J gene TRBJ2-1; D is perhaps TRBD2 (7 bases). The V gene's germline CDR1 is MNHEY and CDR2 SVGAGI. V shed 2 bases and J shed 4 bases, with 12 bases lying between them. CDR3 size: 15 residues. CDR3 sequence: CASSYGGALYNEQFF. CDR3 in DNA: TGTGCCAGCAGTTACGGGGGGGCCCTTTACAATGAGCAGTTCTTC.

The chain is built from TRBV7-2 and TRBJ1-3, with D unclear. This CDR3 is built from 12 residues. V lost 5 bases to trimming and J lost 9 bases, with 11 bases between them. Germline CDR1 is SGHTA and CDR2 is FQGNSA. CDR3 residues: CASSPPSGTIYF. The CDR3 nucleotides are TGTGCCAGCAGCCCCCCCTCGGGCACCATATATTTT.

This rearrangement joins TRBV6-1 to TRBJ1-2; D gene ambiguous. The CDR3 is 11 amino acids. Deletions cut 6 bases from V and 1 base from J, with 3 bases between. From germline, CDR1 is MNHNS and CDR2 SASEGT. The CDR3 bases are TGTGCCAGCAGCCTTAACTATGGCTACACCTTC. Its protein is CASSLNYGYTF.

The genes are TRBV7-9 and TRBJ2-1; D gene uncertain. Germline V gene lookup returns CDR1 SEHNR and CDR2 FQNEAQ (reference sequence). V shed 1 base and J shed 6 bases, with 10 bases lying between them. CDR3 length: 14 residues. Written as DNA, the CDR3 is TGTGCCAGCAGCTTAGGACGAACGGGCAATGAGCAGTTCTTC. Protein sequence: CASSLGRTGNEQFF.

The genes are TRBV15 and TRBJ2-6; no clear D. Germline CDR1 LNHNV, CDR2 YYDKDF (reference sequence). The CDR3 runs to 13 residues. Trimming left V 3 bases short and J 11 bases short, with 11 bases between. Here the CDR3 DNA reads TGTGCCACCAGCAGGGAGTCCGGGCACGTCCTGACTTTC. Protein sequence: CATSRESGHVLTF.

This clone came up once. The chain recombines TRBV2 with TRBJ2-3; no firm D call. Germline V gene lookup returns CDR1 SNHLY and CDR2 FYNNEI. V lost 6 bases to trimming and J lost 2 bases, with 15 bases between them. This CDR3 is built from 15 residues. DNA of the CDR3: TGTGCCAGCAGAGAAAGGATCCGTTCCACAGATACGCAGTATTTT. The encoded protein is CASRERIRSTDTQYF.

V usage is TRBV27 and J usage is TRBJ2-2; D tentatively fits TRBD1 or TRBD2 (5 bases each). The CDR3 spans 15 residues. CDR1 and CDR2 from the germline V gene are MNHEY and SMNVEV (reference sequence). Trimming cost V 8 bases and J 3 bases, with 16 bases left between them. The CDR3 DNA reads as TGTGCCAGCGGAAAAGACGGGACGTACACCGGGGAGCTGTTTTTT. This translates into CASGKDGTYTGELFF.

V usage is TRBV11-2 and J usage is TRBJ1-2; D call uncertain. CDR1 and CDR2 from the germline V gene are SGHAT and FQNNGV. The CDR3 totals 15 residues. Trimming pared 4 bases from V and 5 bases from J, leaving 17 bases between. The CDR3 protein is CASSSLWRGGYGYTF. CDR3 in DNA: TGTGCCAGCAGCTCCCTGTGGAGAGGAGGGTATGGCTACACCTTC. Based on the CDR3 plus reference TRBV11-2 and TRBJ1-2, the full variable domain is EAGVAQSPRYKIIEKRQSVAFWCNPISGHATLYWYQQILGQGPKLLIQFQNNGVVDDSQLPKDRFSAERLKGVDSTLKIQPAKLEDSAVYLCASSSLWRGGYGYTFGSGTRLTVV.

The genes are TRBV2 and TRBJ2-3; D ambiguous. Germline V CDR1 and CDR2: SNHLY, FYNNEI. CDR3 size: 11 residues. V lost 5 bases to trimming and J lost 9 bases, with 9 bases between them. The CDR3 DNA follows: TGTGCCAGCAGTCCCGTGAGGACGCAGTATTTT. Protein product: CASSPVRTQYF.

CDR3 nucleotides: TGTGCCAGCTCACCAAGGTTGGGGACAGGGGAATCTGGAAACACCATATATTTT. This sequence encodes CASSPRLGTGESGNTIYF. The rearrangement links TRBV18 to TRBJ1-3, with 10 bases lining up with TRBD1. CDR3 size: 18 residues. The germline gives CDR1 KGHSH, CDR2 LQKENI. With 2 bases clipped from V and 1 base from J, the junction kept 8 bases outside the gene matches.

The rearrangement links TRBV5-1 to TRBJ2-5; D might be TRBD1 (6 bases). The CDR3 consists of 14 residues. The germline CDR1 and CDR2 sequences are SGHRS and YFSETQ. The ends were cut back, 4 bases at V and 2 bases at J, with 12 bases in the middle. The CDR3 DNA reads TGCGCCAGCAGCCCACAGGGTCCTCAAGAGACCCAGTACTTC. This codes for CASSPQGPQETQYF.

This clone was picked up a small number of times. The CDR3 DNA reads TGTGCCAGCAGCCGCGGACAGGGGAACGGCGGGATCGGGGCCAAAAACATTCAGTACTTC. Translating gives CASSRGQGNGGIGAKNIQYF. V and J are TRBV14 and TRBJ2-4; TRBD1 matches 9 bases. The CDR3 spans 20 residues. The V segment lost 4 bases and the J segment 1 base; nucleotides outside the gene matches: 17. From germline, CDR1 is SGHDN and CDR2 FVKESK.

The chain couples TRBV21-1 to TRBJ2-5; the table gives TRBD2 as D, unverified against the DNA. TRBV21-1 is a documented pseudogene. CDR3 length: 16 amino acids. The CDR3 is CASSKAHGLAGETQYF. The CDR3 coding sequence is TGTGCCAGCAGCAAAGCGCACGGACTAGCGGGAGAGACCCAGTACTTC.

CDR3 protein: CASGAGTTDTQYF. The DNA for the CDR3 is TGTGCCAGCGGCGCGGGAACGACAGATACGCAGTATTTT. The chain carries TRBV7-3 and TRBJ2-3, with D perhaps TRBD2 (6 bases). Trimming pared 8 bases from V and 3 bases from J, leaving 12 bases between. The CDR3 runs to 13 residues. From germline, CDR1 is SGHTA and CDR2 FQGTGA. Together with reference TRBV7-3 and TRBJ2-3, the CDR3 gives the full variable domain: GAGVSQTPSNKVTEKGKYVELRCDPISGHTALYWYRQSLGQGPEFLIYFQGTGAADDSGLPNDRFFAVRPEGSVSTLKIQRTERGDSAVYLCASGAGTTDTQYFGPGTRLTVL.

J is TRBJ1-4 and V is TRBV6-6; TRBD1 is a possible D gene (5 bases). V was clipped by 2 bases and J by 4 bases, with 11 bases between them. Germline CDR1 and CDR2: MNHNY and SVGAGI (reference sequence). The CDR3 loop spans 15 amino acids. CDR3 sequence reads: CASSYGPGSNEKLFF. The CDR3 DNA reads TGTGCCAGCAGTTACGGTCCAGGGAGTAATGAAAAACTGTTTTTT.

This chain connects TRBV4-1 to TRBJ2-7, with TRBD2 matching over 9 bases. Germline V gene data show CDR1 as MGHRA and CDR2 as YSYEKL. V dropped 5 bases and J dropped 4; count of bases not matched to a gene: 12. The length of the CDR3 is 16 residues. The CDR3 nucleotides are TGCGCCAGCAGCTCACTATGGCGGGAGGGCCTATACGAGCAGTACTTC. It codes for CASSSLWREGLYEQYF.

This rearrangement joins TRBV7-9 to TRBJ2-3; 8 nucleotides line up with TRBD1. CDR3 size: 15 residues. Losses at the gene ends were 1 base for V and 6 bases for J; bases not matched to a gene: 6. CDR1 SEHNR and CDR2 FQNEAQ come from the germline V gene (reference sequence). CDR3 sequence reads: CASSLDRTGPDTQYF. In DNA form, the CDR3 reads TGTGCCAGCAGCTTAGATCGGACAGGGCCCGATACGCAGTATTTT.

This rearrangement joins TRBV7-2 to TRBJ2-4, with D unresolved. The ends were cut back, 3 bases at V and 0 bases at J, with 9 bases in the middle. This CDR3 has 15 residues. Germline lookup yields CDR1 SGHTA and CDR2 FQGNSA. The DNA for the CDR3 is TGTGCCAGCAGCTTGGGGTTGTTAGCCAAAAACATTCAGTACTTC. Amino acids: CASSLGLLAKNIQYF. The variable domain in full, with the rest retrieved from reference TRBV7-2 and TRBJ2-4, is GAGVSQSPSNKVTEKGKDVELRCDPISGHTALYWYRQSLGQGLEFLIYFQGNSAPDKSGLPSDRFSAERTGGSVSTLTIQRTQQEDSAVYLCASSLGLLAKNIQYFGAGTRLSVL.

The chain joins TRBV7-2 to TRBJ1-1, with 9 bases that match TRBD1. Per the germline V gene, CDR1 is SGHTA and CDR2 is FQGNSA. The trim removed 3 bases at V and 5 bases at J, leaving 7 bases unmatched. The CDR3 contains 15 residues. This chain's CDR3 is CASSFPGQGRTEAFF. The CDR3 DNA reads TGTGCCAGCAGCTTCCCGGGACAGGGTAGAACTGAAGCTTTCTTT.

The chain combines TRBV5-1 with TRBJ1-1; 7 positions match TRBD1. The CDR3 is 14 amino acids. Losses at the gene ends were 3 bases for V and 5 bases for J; bases not matched to a gene: 7. Germline V gene lookup returns CDR1 SGHRS and CDR2 YFSETQ. The CDR3: CASSWNQGGTEAFF. CDR3 in DNA: TGCGCCAGCAGCTGGAACCAGGGGGGGACTGAAGCTTTCTTT.

The chain is built from TRBV7-2 and TRBJ1-5; D call uncertain. The V gene lost 2 bases and the J gene lost 1 base, with 12 bases spanning the gap. This CDR3 contains 16 residues. Germline V gene lookup returns CDR1 SGHTA and CDR2 FQGNSA. This CDR3 is CASSLQVTGSNQPQHF. CDR3 DNA sequence: TGTGCCAGCAGCTTACAGGTCACTGGCAGCAATCAGCCCCAGCATTTT.

CDR3 in DNA: TGTGCCAGTAGTATAGGAGGGACAGCGGTACAAGAGACCCAGTACTTC. Protein product: CASSIGGTAVQETQYF. This chain uses TRBV19 with TRBJ2-5, with 7 nucleotides matching TRBD1. The germline V gene has CDR1 LNHDA and CDR2 SQIVND (reference sequence). The CDR3 totals 16 residues. The J segment lost 2 bases and the V segment lost 1 base, leaving 7 bases of the junction unmatched.

The chain employs TRBV28 and TRBJ1-2; D is possibly TRBD1 (6 bases). V shed 7 bases and J shed 0 bases, with 12 bases lying between them. CDR1 is MDHEN and CDR2 is SYDVKM in the germline V gene. CDR3 length equals 14 residues. CDR3 residues: CASTPTGSNYGYTF. The CDR3 DNA follows: TGTGCCAGCACCCCGACAGGATCTAACTATGGCTACACCTTC.

V is TRBV7-9 and J is TRBJ1-1, with D uncertain. This CDR3 has 13 residues. V was pared by 5 bases and J by 8 bases, with 15 bases between. The germline CDR1 and CDR2 sequences are SEHNR and FQNEAQ (reference sequence). CDR3 in amino acids: CASSPTFRTEAFF. The DNA for the CDR3 is TGTGCCAGCAGCCCCACATTCCGAACGGAAGCTTTCTTT.

This clone was detected a few times. J is TRBJ2-2 and V is TRBV5-1; D call uncertain. CDR1 SGHRS and CDR2 YFSETQ come from the germline V gene. V was pared by 2 bases and J by 4 bases, with 6 bases between. The CDR3 sequence is 13 residues long. CDR3 coding DNA: TGCGCCAGCAGCTTTCAGCTCACCGGGGAGCTGTTTTTT. Its translation is CASSFQLTGELFF.